These 12 T cell receptor beta chains share one sample of origin, sequenced in a study of cytomegalovirus exposure and HLA in healthy donors. Amplification used 60 Vbeta primers and 13 Jbeta primers. Produced via immunoSEQ multiplex PCR; TCRdb's table is partial and in-frame only. The table shows 100,000 to 150,000 clones, with 65% to 80% occurring only once. Sample: PBMCs. The receptor set was obtained from a human donor in good health.

This chain links TRBV15 with TRBJ2-7; TRBD1 is a possible D gene (7 bases). From germline, CDR1 is LNHNV and CDR2 YYDKDF (reference sequence). Trimming shortened V by 9 bases and J by 1 base, and 13 bases separated the two germline ends. This CDR3 is built from 13 residues. CDR3 residues: CATGGQRSYEQYF. The CDR3 DNA is TGTGCCACGGGGGGACAGCGATCCTACGAGCAGTACTTC. The full variable domain, completed using reference TRBV15 and TRBJ2-7, is DAMVIQNPRYQVTQFGKPVTLSCSQTLNHNVMYWYQQKSSQAPKLLFHYYDKDFNNEADTPDNFQSRRPNTSFCFLDIRSPGLGDTAMYLCATGGQRSYEQYFGPGTRLTVT.

The J gene is TRBJ1-2, the V gene TRBV9, with D perhaps TRBD1 (5 bases). Trimming took 4 bases from V and 3 from J, leaving 13 bases between them. The CDR3 contains 14 residues. The germline V gene has CDR1 SGDLS and CDR2 YYNGEE. CDR3: CASSPGGGYYGYTF. The CDR3 coding sequence is TGTGCCAGCAGCCCGGGGGGGGGATACTATGGCTACACCTTC.

This chain joins TRBV28 and TRBJ1-4; 8 positions agree with TRBD1. Trimming cost V 3 bases and J 6 bases; bases outside gene matches: 0. CDR1 is MDHEN, CDR2 SYDVKM, per germline. This CDR3 comprises 13 residues. The CDR3 nucleotides are TGTGCCAGCAGTTTGGGACAGGATGAAAAACTGTTTTTT. It is translated as CASSLGQDEKLFF.

V usage is TRBV5-1 and J usage is TRBJ2-7; 8 nucleotides align to TRBD1. V lost 3 bases to trimming and J lost 6 bases; unmatched junction nucleotides: 8. The CDR3 has 14 amino acids. Germline V gene data show CDR1 as SGHRS and CDR2 as YFSETQ. The CDR3: CASSSGTGSIEQYF. Here the CDR3 DNA reads TGCGCCAGCAGCTCCGGGACAGGCAGCATCGAGCAGTACTTC.

This chain links TRBV2 with TRBJ2-7; TRBD2 matches at 8 bases. Germline lookup yields CDR1 SNHLY and CDR2 FYNNEI. This CDR3 region has 13 residues. The V segment lost 3 bases and the J segment 6 bases; nucleotides outside the gene matches: 4. DNA for the CDR3: TGTGCCAGCAGTGATTTTCTAGCGGGCGAGCAGTACTTC. Its translation is CASSDFLAGEQYF. The variable domain in full, with the rest retrieved from reference TRBV2 and TRBJ2-7, is EPEVTQTPSHQVTQMGQEVILRCVPISNHLYFYWYRQILGQKVEFLVSFYNNEISEKSEIFDDQFSVERPDGSNFTLKIRSTKLEDSAMYFCASSDFLAGEQYFGPGTRLTVT.

V and J are TRBV2 and TRBJ1-4; the D is unclear. There are 13 residues in the CDR3. V lost 3 bases, J lost 8 bases, and 10 bases lay in between. Germline values: CDR1 SNHLY, CDR2 FYNNEI. CDR3 bases: TGTGCCAGCAGTGAGATGTTGGCAGAAAAACTGTTTTTT. Translating gives CASSEMLAEKLFF. Looking up the rest from reference TRBV2 and TRBJ1-4 gives the full variable domain: EPEVTQTPSHQVTQMGQEVILRCVPISNHLYFYWYRQILGQKVEFLVSFYNNEISEKSEIFDDQFSVERPDGSNFTLKIRSTKLEDSAMYFCASSEMLAEKLFFGSGTQLSVL.

The chain links TRBV5-8 to TRBJ2-3; 12 nucleotides agree with TRBD2. The germline gives CDR1 SGHTS, CDR2 YDEGEE. V was pared by 4 bases and J by 1 base, with 4 bases of the junction left unmatched. The CDR3 has 16 amino acids. CDR3 residues: CASSELAGGRTDTQYF. DNA of the CDR3: TGTGCCAGCAGCGAACTAGCGGGGGGACGCACAGATACGCAGTATTTT.

The genes are TRBV28 and TRBJ1-2; D not resolved. The V end lost 1 base, the J end lost 4 bases, and 13 bases lay between the germline ends. The CDR3 length is 15 residues. CDR1 is MDHEN and CDR2 is SYDVKM in the germline V gene. The CDR3: CASSLFRLQFYGYTF. For the CDR3, the DNA is TGTGCCAGCAGTTTATTCAGGTTACAGTTCTATGGCTACACCTTC.

The chain joins TRBV9 to TRBJ2-5; 7 positions agree with TRBD2. V shed 9 bases and J 2 bases; nucleotides not matched to a gene: 7. Looked up from germline, CDR1 is SGDLS and CDR2 is YYNGEE. The CDR3 has 13 residues. The CDR3 spells CATSSGFQETQYF. The DNA of the CDR3 is TGTGCCACCAGTAGCGGGTTTCAAGAGACCCAGTACTTC.

V usage is TRBV19 and J usage is TRBJ1-4, with D possibly matching TRBD1 (5 bases). Germline-derived CDR1 and CDR2 are LNHDA and SQIVND (reference sequence). Trimming cost V 5 bases and J 4 bases, with 14 bases left between them. This CDR3 is built from 15 residues. CDR3 coding DNA: TGTGCCAGTAGTGAAGTCGGGGGTGGTAATGAAAAACTGTTTTTT. It yields the protein CASSEVGGGNEKLFF. Full variable domain (outside the CDR3, taken from reference TRBV19 and TRBJ1-4): DGGITQSPKYLFRKEGQNVTLSCEQNLNHDAMYWYRQDPGQGLRLIYYSQIVNDFQKGDIAEGYSVSREKKESFPLTVTSAQKNPTAFYLCASSEVGGGNEKLFFGSGTQLSVL.

This sequence joins TRBV6-4 and TRBJ2-2; D is undetermined. V lost 3 bases and J lost 8, with 10 bases in between. The CDR3 spans 13 residues. Germline CDR1 and CDR2: MRHNA and SNTAGT. CDR3 nucleotide sequence: TGTGCCAGCAGTGAGGCTCTCGATGGGGAGCTGTTTTTT. Its translation: CASSEALDGELFF.

The V gene is TRBV5-1, the J gene TRBJ2-1; 10 bases map to TRBD2. The CDR3 length is 15 residues. Per the germline V gene, CDR1 is SGHRS and CDR2 is YFSETQ. Losses at the gene ends were 7 bases for V and 5 bases for J; bases not matched to a gene: 9. CDR3 nucleotides: TGCGCCAGCTGGTTAGCGGGGGGCCCAAACAATGAGCAGTTCTTC. This gives the protein CASWLAGGPNNEQFF.